The sequence of this TCR beta chain was determined in a study of cytotoxic CD8 clonotypes in ibrutinib-treated CLL. Study results and caveats: Increased clonality at ibrutinib response gave way to a return toward baseline at progression.

The protocol was immunoSEQ multiplex PCR, while the TCRdb copy is restricted to in-frame clones and leaves out a portion. The repertoire has 150,000 or so clones, about 80% of them found once; the top ten carry about 13%. Trimming took 6 bases from V and 3 from J, leaving 13 bases between them. CDR3 size: 14 residues. Germline V gene lookup returns CDR1 SGHNT and CDR2 YYREEE (reference sequence). With respect to this clone: Antigen: not known.

This specimen was PBMCs, taken after 12 months of ibrutinib treatment. This chain connects TRBV5-4 to TRBJ1-3, with D possibly being TRBD1 (5 bases). The clonotype originates from a human donor with chronic lymphocytic leukemia. The CDR3 region is CASTNDRIGNTIYF. The CDR3 nucleotides read TGTGCCAGCACCAATGACAGAATTGGAAACACCATATATTTT.